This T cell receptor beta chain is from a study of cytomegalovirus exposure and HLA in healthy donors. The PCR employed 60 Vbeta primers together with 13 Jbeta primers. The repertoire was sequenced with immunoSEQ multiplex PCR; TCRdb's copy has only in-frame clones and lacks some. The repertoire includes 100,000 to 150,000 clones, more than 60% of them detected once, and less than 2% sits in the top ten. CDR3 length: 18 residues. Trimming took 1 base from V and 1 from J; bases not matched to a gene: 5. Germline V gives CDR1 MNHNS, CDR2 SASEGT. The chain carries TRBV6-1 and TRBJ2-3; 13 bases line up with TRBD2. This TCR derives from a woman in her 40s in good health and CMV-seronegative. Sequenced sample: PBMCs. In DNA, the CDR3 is TGTGCCAGCAGTGAAGAGGGACTAGCGGGGTCCCGCACAGATACGCAGTATTTT. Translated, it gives CASSEEGLAGSRTDTQYF.